Sequencing of this TCR beta chain was carried out in a study of blood T cells in healthy people across ages. Study outcomes and limitations: Unsorted PBMCs ruled out conclusive naive versus antigen-experienced comparison.

The use of a sample-barcoded 5' primer and a J-beta primer mix characterized a second PCR of roughly 7 to 12 cycles. TCRdb reprocessed the 5' RACE reads with MiXCR, giving one entry per CDR3 protein. This sample carries some 900,000 distinct CDR3 sequences, 29% of them seen once, and the ten largest clones take around 15%. The CDR3 sequence is 15 residues long. V lost 2 bases, J lost 10 bases, and 7 bases stayed unmatched. The germline CDR1 and CDR2 sequences are SQVTM and ANQGSEA. About this clonotype: Its antigen is currently unknown.

The J gene is TRBJ1-6, the V gene TRBV29-1, with TRBD1 identical over 11 bases. The clonotype was recovered from a woman of 80 years or more in good health. Sequenced input: blood. CDR3 amino acids: CSVEWTGGRGSPLHF. For the CDR3, the DNA is TGCAGCGTTGAATGGACAGGGGGCCGGGGGTCACCCCTCCACTTT.